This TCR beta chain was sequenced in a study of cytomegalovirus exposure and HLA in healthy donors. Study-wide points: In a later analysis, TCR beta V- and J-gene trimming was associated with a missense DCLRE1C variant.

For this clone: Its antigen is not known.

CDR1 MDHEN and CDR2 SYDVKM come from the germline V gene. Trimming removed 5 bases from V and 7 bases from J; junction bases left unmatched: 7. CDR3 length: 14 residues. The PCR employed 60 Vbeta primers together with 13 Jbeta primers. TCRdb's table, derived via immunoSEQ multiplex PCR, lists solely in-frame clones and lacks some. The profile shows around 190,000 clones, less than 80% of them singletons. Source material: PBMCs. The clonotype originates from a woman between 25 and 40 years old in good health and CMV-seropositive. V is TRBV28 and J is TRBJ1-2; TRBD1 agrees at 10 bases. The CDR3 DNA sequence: TGTGCCAGCAGTGTCTGGGACAGGGGAAGTGGCTACACCTTC. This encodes CASSVWDRGSGYTF.